This passage covers 3 T cell receptor beta chains from one sample sequenced in a study of shared clonotypes between healthy human individuals. Sequencing was performed with immunoSEQ multiplex PCR; in TCRdb, only in-frame clones are kept and a portion is missing. This table has about 490,000 clones, roughly four fifths appearing once. Material: PBMCs. The receptors derive from a woman between 40 and 50 years old in good health. Some clones in this sample may be carry-over from other donors' samples.

This chain connects TRBV13 to TRBJ2-7, with TRBD1 matching 9 bases. J gave up 3 bases and V 1 base, and 7 bases lay outside the gene matches. The CDR3 sequence is 16 residues long. Germline CDR1 is PRHDT and CDR2 is FYEKMQ (reference sequence). DNA for the CDR3: TGTGCCAGCAGCTTAGCGAAAAGGGACAGGGACTACGAGCAGTACTTC. Amino acids: CASSLAKRDRDYEQYF.

The rearrangement joins TRBV5-1 to TRBJ2-2; D not certain. Per the germline V gene, CDR1 is SGHRS and CDR2 is YFSETQ. The CDR3 sequence is 15 residues long. V lost 0 bases and J 2 bases, leaving 8 bases between the germline ends. CDR3 loop: CASSLGASNTGELFF. The CDR3 nucleotides read TGCGCCAGCAGCTTGGGTGCATCTAACACCGGGGAGCTGTTTTTT. Based on the CDR3 plus reference TRBV5-1 and TRBJ2-2, the full variable domain is KAGVTQTPRYLIKTRGQQVTLSCSPISGHRSVSWYQQTPGQGLQFLFEYFSETQRNKGNFPGRFSGRQFSNSRSEMNVSTLELGDSALYLCASSLGASNTGELFFGEGSRLTVL.

A word on this clone: A much larger clone sits a single nucleotide away, making a read error possible. The J gene is TRBJ1-4, the V gene TRBV28, with 11 positions matching TRBD1. Germline V gene data show CDR1 as MDHEN and CDR2 as SYDVKM. J was trimmed by 7 bases and V by 3 bases; bases with no gene match: 4. The CDR3 has 15 residues. CDR3 nucleotides: TGTGCCAGCAGTTTCCGGACAGGGGGCGTTGAAAAACTGTTTTTT. It specifies CASSFRTGGVEKLFF.